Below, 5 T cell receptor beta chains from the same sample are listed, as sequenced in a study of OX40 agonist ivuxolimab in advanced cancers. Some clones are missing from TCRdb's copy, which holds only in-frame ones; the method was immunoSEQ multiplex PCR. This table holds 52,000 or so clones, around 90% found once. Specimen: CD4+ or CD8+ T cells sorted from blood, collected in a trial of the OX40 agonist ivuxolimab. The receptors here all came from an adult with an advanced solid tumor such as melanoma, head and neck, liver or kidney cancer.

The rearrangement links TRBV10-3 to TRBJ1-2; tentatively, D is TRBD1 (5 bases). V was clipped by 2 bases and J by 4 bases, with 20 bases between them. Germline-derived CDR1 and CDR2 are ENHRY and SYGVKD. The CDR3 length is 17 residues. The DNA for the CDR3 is TGTGCCATCAGTGAGATGTCGGGAGTGGAGAGGGGCTATGGCTACACCTTC. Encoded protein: CAISEMSGVERGYGYTF.

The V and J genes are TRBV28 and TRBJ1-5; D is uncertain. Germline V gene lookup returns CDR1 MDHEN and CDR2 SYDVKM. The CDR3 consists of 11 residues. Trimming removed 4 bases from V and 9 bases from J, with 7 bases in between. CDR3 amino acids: CASSSSWPQHF. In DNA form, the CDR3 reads TGTGCCAGCAGTTCATCGTGGCCCCAGCATTTT.

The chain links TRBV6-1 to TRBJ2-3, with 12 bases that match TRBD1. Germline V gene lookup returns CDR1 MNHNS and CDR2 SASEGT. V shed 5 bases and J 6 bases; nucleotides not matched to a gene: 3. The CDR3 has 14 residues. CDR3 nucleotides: TGTGCCAGCAGTACGGGACAGGGGGCCGATACGCAGTATTTT. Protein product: CASSTGQGADTQYF.

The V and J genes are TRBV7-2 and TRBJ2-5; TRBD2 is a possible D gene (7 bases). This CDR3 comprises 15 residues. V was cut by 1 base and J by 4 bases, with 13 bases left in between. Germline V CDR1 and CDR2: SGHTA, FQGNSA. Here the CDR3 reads CASSLGWGGRETQYF. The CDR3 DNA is TGTGCCAGCAGCTTAGGTTGGGGGGGGCGAGAGACCCAGTACTTC.

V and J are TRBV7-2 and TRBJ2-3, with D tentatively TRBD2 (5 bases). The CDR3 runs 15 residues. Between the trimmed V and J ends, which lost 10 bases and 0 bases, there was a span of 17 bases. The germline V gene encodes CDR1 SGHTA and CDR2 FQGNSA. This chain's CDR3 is CATKTGVPSTDTQYF. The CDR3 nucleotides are TGTGCCACAAAAACCGGGGTACCTAGCACAGATACGCAGTATTTT.